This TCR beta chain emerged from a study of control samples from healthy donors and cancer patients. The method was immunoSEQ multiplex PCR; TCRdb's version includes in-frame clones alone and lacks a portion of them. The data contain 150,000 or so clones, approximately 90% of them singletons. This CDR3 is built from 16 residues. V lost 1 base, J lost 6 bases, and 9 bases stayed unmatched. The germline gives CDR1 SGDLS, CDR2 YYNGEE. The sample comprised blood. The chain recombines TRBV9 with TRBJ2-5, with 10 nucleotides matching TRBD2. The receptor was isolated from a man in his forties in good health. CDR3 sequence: CASSVYPSGGAKTQYF. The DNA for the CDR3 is TGTGCCAGCAGCGTATATCCTAGCGGGGGAGCGAAGACCCAGTACTTC.